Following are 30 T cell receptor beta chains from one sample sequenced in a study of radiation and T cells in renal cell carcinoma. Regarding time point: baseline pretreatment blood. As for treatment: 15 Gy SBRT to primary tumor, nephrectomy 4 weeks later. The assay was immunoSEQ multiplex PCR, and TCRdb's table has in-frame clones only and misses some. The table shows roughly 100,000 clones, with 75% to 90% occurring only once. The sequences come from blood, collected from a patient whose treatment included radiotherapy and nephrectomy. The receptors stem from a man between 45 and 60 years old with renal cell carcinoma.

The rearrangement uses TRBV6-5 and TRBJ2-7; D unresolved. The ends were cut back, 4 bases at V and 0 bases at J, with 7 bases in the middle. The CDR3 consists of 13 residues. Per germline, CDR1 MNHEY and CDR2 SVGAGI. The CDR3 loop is CASSSNPSYEQYF. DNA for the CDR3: TGTGCCAGCAGTTCGAACCCCTCCTACGAGCAGTACTTC.

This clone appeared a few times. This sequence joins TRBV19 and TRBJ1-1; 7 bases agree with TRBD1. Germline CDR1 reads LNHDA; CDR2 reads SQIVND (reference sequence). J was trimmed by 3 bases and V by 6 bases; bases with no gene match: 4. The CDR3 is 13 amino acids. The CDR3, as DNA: TGTGCCAGTAGCTGGGACAGCTACACTGAAGCTTTCTTT. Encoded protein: CASSWDSYTEAFF.

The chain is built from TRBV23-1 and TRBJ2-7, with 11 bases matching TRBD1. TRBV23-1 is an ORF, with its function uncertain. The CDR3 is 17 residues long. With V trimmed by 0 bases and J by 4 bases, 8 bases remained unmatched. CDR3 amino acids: CASSQSVVRDRGYEQYF. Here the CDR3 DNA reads TGCGCCAGCAGTCAATCGGTCGTGCGGGACAGGGGGTACGAGCAGTACTTC.

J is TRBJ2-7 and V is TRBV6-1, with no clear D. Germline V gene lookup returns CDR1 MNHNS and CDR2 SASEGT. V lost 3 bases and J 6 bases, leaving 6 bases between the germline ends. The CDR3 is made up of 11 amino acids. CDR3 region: CASSDVGEQYF. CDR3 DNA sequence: TGTGCCAGCAGTGATGTAGGCGAGCAGTACTTC.

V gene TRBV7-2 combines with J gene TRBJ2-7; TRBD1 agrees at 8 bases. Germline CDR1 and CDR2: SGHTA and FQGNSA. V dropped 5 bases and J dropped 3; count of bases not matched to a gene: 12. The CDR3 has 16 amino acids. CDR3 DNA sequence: TGTGCCAGCAGCCCCCGGACAGGGACCCTGTACTACGAGCAGTACTTC. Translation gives CASSPRTGTLYYEQYF.

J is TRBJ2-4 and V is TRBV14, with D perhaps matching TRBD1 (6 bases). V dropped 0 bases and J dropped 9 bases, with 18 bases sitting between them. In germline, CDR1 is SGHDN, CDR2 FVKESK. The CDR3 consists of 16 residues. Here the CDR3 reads CASSQDPTGLGGIQYF. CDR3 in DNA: TGTGCCAGCAGCCAAGACCCGACAGGCCTCGGCGGCATTCAGTACTTC.

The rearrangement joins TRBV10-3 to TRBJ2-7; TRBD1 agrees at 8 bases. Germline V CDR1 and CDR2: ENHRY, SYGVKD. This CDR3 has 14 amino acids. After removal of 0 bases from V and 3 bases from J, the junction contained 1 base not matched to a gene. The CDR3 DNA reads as TGTGCCATCAGTGAGTCAACAGGGGGCTACGAGCAGTACTTC. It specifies CAISESTGGYEQYF.

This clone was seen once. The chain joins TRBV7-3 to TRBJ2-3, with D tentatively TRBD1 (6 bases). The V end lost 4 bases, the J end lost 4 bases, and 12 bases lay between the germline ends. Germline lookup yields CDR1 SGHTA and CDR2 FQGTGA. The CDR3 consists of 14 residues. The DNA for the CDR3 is TGTGCCAGCAGCTCTACAGGGTTCCCAGATACGCAGTATTTT. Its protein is CASSSTGFPDTQYF.

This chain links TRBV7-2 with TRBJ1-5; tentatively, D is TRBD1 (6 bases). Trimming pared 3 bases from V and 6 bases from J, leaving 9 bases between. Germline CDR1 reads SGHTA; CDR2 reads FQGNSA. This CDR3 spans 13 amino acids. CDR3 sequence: CASSFSGVQPQHF. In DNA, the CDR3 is TGTGCCAGCAGCTTCTCAGGGGTTCAGCCCCAGCATTTT. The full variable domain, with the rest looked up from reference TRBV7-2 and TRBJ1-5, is GAGVSQSPSNKVTEKGKDVELRCDPISGHTALYWYRQSLGQGLEFLIYFQGNSAPDKSGLPSDRFSAERTGGSVSTLTIQRTQQEDSAVYLCASSFSGVQPQHFGDGTRLSIL.

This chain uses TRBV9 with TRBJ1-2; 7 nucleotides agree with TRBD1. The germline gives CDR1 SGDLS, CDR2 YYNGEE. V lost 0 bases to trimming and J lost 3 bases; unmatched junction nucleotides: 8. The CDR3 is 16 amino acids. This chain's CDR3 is CASSVGGRGVDYGYTF. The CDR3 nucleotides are TGTGCCAGCAGCGTAGGAGGCAGGGGGGTTGACTATGGCTACACCTTC.

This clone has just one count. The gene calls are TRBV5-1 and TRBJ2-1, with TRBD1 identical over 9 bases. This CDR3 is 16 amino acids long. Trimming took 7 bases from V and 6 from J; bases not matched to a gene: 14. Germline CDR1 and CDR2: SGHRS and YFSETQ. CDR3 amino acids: CASGPLGGQGSNEQFF. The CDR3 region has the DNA TGCGCCAGCGGACCTCTAGGGGGACAGGGCTCCAATGAGCAGTTCTTC.

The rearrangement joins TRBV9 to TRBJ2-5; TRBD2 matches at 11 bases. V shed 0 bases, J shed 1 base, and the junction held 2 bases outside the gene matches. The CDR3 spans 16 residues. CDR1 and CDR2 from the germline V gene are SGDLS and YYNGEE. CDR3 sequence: CASSVGLAGSQETQYF. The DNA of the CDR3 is TGTGCCAGCAGCGTAGGACTAGCGGGGTCCCAAGAGACCCAGTACTTC.

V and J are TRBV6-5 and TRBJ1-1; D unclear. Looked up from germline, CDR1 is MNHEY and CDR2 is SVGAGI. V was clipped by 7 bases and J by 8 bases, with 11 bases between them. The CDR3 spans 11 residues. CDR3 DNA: TGTGCCAGCACCAATTACGGGGAAGCTTTCTTT. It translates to CASTNYGEAFF.

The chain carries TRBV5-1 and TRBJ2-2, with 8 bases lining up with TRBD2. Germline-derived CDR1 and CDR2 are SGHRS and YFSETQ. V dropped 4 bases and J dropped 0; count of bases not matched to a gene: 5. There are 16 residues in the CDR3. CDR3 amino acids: CASSPRTSTNTGELFF. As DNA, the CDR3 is TGCGCCAGCAGCCCGCGGACTAGCACGAACACCGGGGAGCTGTTTTTT.

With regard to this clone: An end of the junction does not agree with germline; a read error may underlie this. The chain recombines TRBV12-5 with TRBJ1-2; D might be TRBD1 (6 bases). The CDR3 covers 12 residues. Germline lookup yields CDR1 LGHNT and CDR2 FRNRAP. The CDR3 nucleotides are TGTGCTAGTGGTTTGTCACAGGGTAGTTTTGGCTTC. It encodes CASGLSQGSFGF.

In DNA, the CDR3 is TGCGCCAGCAGTGATGGGGACTATGGCTACACCTTC. Its protein is CASSDGDYGYTF. This chain joins TRBV10-2 and TRBJ1-2; D gene unclear. The CDR3 spans 12 residues. Germline CDR1 and CDR2: WSHSY and SAAADI. Trimming took off 3 bases at V and 3 bases at J, with 5 bases between the two ends.

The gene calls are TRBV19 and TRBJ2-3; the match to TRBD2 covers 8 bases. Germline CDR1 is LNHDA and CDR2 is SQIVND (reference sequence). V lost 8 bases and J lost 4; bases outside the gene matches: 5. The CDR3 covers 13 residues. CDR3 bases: TGTGCCAGTGGAAGCGGGGGATCAGATACGCAGTATTTT. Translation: CASGSGGSDTQYF.

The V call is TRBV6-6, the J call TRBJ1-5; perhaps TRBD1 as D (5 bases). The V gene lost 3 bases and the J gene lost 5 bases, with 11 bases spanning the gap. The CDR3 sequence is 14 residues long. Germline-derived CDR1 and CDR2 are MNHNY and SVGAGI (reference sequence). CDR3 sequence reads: CASSYTVRDQPQHF. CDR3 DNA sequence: TGTGCCAGCAGTTATACCGTCAGGGATCAGCCCCAGCATTTT.

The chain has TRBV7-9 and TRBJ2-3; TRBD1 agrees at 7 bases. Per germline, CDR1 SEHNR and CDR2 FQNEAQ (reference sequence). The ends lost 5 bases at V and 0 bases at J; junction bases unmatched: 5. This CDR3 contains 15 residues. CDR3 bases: TGTGCCAGCAGCGAAGGACAGGTCAGCACAGATACGCAGTATTTT. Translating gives CASSEGQVSTDTQYF.

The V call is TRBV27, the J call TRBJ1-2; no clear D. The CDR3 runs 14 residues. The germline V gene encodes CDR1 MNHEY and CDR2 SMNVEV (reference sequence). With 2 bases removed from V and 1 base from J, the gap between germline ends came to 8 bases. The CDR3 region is CASSLRSSNYGYTF. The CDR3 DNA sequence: TGTGCCAGCAGTTTAAGGTCCAGTAACTATGGCTACACCTTC.

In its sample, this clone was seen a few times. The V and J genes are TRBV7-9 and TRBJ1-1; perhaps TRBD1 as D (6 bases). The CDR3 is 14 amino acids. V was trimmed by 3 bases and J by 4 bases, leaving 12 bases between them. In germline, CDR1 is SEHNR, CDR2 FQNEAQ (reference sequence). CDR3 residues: CASSFSQGSTEAFF. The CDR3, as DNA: TGTGCCAGCAGCTTTAGTCAGGGGAGCACTGAAGCTTTCTTT.

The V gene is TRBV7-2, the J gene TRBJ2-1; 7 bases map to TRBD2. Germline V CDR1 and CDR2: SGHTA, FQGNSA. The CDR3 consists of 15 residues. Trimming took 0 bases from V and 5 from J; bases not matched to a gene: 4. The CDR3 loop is CASSLAGGKHNEQFF. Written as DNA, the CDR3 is TGTGCCAGCAGCTTAGCGGGGGGGAAACACAATGAGCAGTTCTTC.

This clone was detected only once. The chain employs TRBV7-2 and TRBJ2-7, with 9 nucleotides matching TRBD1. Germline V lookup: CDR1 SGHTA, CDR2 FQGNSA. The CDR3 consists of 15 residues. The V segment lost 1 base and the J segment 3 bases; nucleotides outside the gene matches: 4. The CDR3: CASSLGTGDFYEQYF. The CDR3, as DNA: TGTGCCAGCAGCTTAGGGACAGGGGACTTCTACGAGCAGTACTTC.

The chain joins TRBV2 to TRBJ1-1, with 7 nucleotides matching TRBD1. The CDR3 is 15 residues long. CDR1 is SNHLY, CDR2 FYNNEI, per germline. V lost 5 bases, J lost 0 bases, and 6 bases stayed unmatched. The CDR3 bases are TGTGCCAGCAGTACCCGACAGGGTCTGAACACTGAAGCTTTCTTT. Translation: CASSTRQGLNTEAFF.

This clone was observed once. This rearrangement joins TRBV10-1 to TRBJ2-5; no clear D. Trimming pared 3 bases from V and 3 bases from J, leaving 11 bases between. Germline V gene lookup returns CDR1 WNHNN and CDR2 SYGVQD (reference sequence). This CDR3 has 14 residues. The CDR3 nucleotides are TGCGCCAGCAGTGAACGGATTGATGAAGAGACCCAGTACTTC. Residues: CASSERIDEETQYF.

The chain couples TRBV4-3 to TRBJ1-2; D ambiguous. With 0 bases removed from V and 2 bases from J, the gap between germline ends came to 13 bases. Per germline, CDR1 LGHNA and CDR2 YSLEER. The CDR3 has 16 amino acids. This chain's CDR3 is CASSQDLRQDNYGYTF. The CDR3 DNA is TGCGCCAGCAGCCAAGATTTACGGCAGGACAACTATGGCTACACCTTC.

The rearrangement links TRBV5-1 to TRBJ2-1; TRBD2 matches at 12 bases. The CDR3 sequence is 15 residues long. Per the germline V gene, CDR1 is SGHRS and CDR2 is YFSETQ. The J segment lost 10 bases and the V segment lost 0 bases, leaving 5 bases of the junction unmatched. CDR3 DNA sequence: TGCGCCAGCAGCTTGGCGGGACTAGCGGGTGGGGAGCAGTTCTTC. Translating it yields CASSLAGLAGGEQFF.

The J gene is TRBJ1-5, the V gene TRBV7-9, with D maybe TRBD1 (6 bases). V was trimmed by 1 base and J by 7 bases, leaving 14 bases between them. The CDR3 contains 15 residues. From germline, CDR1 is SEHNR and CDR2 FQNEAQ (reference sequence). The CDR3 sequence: CASSLVTGGHQPQHF. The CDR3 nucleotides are TGTGCCAGCAGCTTAGTGACGGGGGGCCACCAGCCCCAGCATTTT.

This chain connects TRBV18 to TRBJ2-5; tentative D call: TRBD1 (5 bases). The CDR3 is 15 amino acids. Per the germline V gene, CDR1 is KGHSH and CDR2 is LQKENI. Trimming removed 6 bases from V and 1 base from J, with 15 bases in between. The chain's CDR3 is CASSLIGDSQETQYF. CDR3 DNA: TGTGCCAGCTCCCTAATCGGTGACAGCCAAGAGACCCAGTACTTC.

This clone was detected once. The CDR3 reads CASRAGTSLYNEQFF. The CDR3 DNA follows: TGTGCCAGCAGGGCCGGGACTAGCCTTTACAATGAGCAGTTCTTC. The V and J genes are TRBV2 and TRBJ2-1, with 9 nucleotides matching TRBD2. This CDR3 region has 15 residues. Per the germline V gene, CDR1 is SNHLY and CDR2 is FYNNEI. Trimming cost V 6 bases and J 4 bases; bases outside gene matches: 7.